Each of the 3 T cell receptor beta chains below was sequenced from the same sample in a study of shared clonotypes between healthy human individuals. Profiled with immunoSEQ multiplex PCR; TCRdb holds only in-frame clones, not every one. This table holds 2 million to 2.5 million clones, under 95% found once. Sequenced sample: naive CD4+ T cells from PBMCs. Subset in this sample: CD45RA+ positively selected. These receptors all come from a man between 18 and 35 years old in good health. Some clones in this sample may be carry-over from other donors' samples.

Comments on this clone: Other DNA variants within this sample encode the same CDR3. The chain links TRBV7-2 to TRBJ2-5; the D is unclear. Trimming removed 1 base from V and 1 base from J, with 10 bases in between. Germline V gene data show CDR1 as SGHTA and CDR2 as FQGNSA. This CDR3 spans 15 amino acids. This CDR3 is CASSLGSASQETQYF. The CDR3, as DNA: TGTGCCAGCAGCTTAGGATCTGCCTCCCAAGAGACCCAGTACTTC.

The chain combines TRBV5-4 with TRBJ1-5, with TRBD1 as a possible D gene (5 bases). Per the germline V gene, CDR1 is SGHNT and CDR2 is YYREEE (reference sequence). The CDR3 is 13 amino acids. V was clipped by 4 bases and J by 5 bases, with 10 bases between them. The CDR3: CASSKDTHQPQHF. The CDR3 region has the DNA TGTGCCAGCAGCAAGGACACCCATCAGCCCCAGCATTTT.

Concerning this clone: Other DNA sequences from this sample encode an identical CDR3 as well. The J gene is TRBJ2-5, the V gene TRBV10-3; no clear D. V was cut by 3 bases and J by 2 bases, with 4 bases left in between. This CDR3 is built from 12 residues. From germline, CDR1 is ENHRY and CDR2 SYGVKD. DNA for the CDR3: TGTGCCATCAGTGAACCTCAAGAGACCCAGTACTTC. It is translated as CAISEPQETQYF.